The TCR beta chain under discussion was sequenced for a study of blood T cell repertoires in COVID-19. Looking at the study overall: The United States, Italy and Spain were the sources of the acute and convalescent COVID-19 samples. Sources were T cells, B-cell-depleted T cells, or PBMCs; the material itself was cDNA or gDNA.

The CDR3 is 14 amino acids. Germline CDR1 reads SEHNR; CDR2 reads FQNEAQ (reference sequence). V lost 5 bases and J 4 bases, leaving 11 bases between the germline ends. The authors' processing: Using reference gene primer amplification, nucleated cell counts were estimated. The repertoire was sequenced with immunoSEQ multiplex PCR; TCRdb's copy has only in-frame clones and lacks some. The V and J calls and clone size are taken from that table; D and trimming were inferred from the DNA. The data show 40,000 to 45,000 clones, roughly 70% seen once. J is TRBJ1-4 and V is TRBV7-9, with a tentative D call TRBD1 (6 bases). Material: peripheral blood. This receptor was identified in a man older than 75 with acute or convalescent COVID-19. CDR3 residues: CASSPGQHNEKLFF. As DNA, the CDR3 is TGTGCCAGCAGCCCCGGACAGCATAATGAAAAACTGTTTTTT.